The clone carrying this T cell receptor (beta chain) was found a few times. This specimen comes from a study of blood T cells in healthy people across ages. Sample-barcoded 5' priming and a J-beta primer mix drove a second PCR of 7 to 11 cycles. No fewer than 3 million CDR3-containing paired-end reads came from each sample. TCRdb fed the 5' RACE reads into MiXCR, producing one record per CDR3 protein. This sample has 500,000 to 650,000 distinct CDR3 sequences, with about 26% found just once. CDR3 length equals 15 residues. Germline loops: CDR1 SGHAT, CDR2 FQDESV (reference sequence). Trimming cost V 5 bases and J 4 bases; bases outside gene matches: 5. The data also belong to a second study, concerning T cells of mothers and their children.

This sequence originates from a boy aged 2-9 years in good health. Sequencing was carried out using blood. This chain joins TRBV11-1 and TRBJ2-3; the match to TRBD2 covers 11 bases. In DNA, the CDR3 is TGTGCCAGCAGCCCGACTAGCGGGGTCGCAGATACGCAGTATTTT. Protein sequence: CASSPTSGVADTQYF.